This is a list of T cell receptor beta chains from one sample in a study of siplizumab effects on memory and regulatory T cells. Here immunoSEQ multiplex PCR was the method, and the copy in TCRdb shows in-frame clones only, minus some. The profile shows more than 95,000 clones, 94% of them singletons. The specimen sequenced was non-Treg CD4+ T cells sorted from blood. The receptors here all came from a human donor in good health. The CDR3 runs from the conserved cysteine through the conserved F or W. A D gene is named only where the DNA matches it firmly. Not every row has a clone size; where given, it reads once, few, many or a size class.

CDR3 DNA | CDR3 protein | V gene | D gene | J gene | clone size
TGTGCCAGCAGTGACCCAAGCCATCAGAACACTGAAGCTTTCTTT | CASSDPSHQNTEAFF | TRBV6-1 | - | TRBJ1-1 | -
TGTGCCAGCAGCTTGGCGGGGGGACGAGCGGGAGAGACCCAGTACTTC | CASSLAGGRAGETQYF | TRBV5-4 | TRBD2 | TRBJ2-5 | -
TGTGCCAGTCGCTTAGACAGGCTTAACTATGGCTACACCTTC | CASRLDRLNYGYTF | TRBV2 | - | TRBJ1-2 | -
TGTGCCAGCAGCCTCTCTCGGACCTGGGAACGTAAATACGAGCAGTACTTC | CASSLSRTWERKYEQYF | TRBV27 | - | TRBJ2-7 | -
TGTGCCAGTAGCGGCACGGGGTTAGAGACCCAGTACTTC | CASSGTGLETQYF | TRBV19 | - | TRBJ2-5 | -
TGTGCCAGCCAACCGGGAGGGATCTACTACGAGCAGTACTTC | CASQPGGIYYEQYF | TRBV27 | TRBD2 | TRBJ2-7 | -
TGCGCCAGCAGCTTGGACTCCTATGGCTACACCTTC | CASSLDSYGYTF | TRBV5-1 | - | TRBJ1-2 | -
TGTGCCAGCATCTCAAGTCAGCGACTAGCGGGAAAACGGGGTGAGCAGTTCTTC | CASISSQRLAGKRGEQFF | TRBV25-1 | TRBD2 | TRBJ2-1 | -
TGTGCCAGCAGCCAAGAGGGGACTAGCCGGGGCCCTAGCACAGATACGCAGTATTTT | CASSQEGTSRGPSTDTQYF | TRBV4-2 | TRBD2 | TRBJ2-3 | -
TGTGCCAGCAGCTTAGGTCGGACAGGACATTCACCCCTCCACTTT | CASSLGRTGHSPLHF | TRBV11-2 | TRBD1 | TRBJ1-6 | -
TGTGCCAGCAGTGACAGGGGCGGAGAGGGCTACACCTTC | CASSDRGGEGYTF | TRBV7-9 | TRBD1 | TRBJ1-2 | once
TGTGCCACAAGGGACCCCAGGGGGGTGGCCCTCCACTTT | CATRDPRGVALHF | TRBV5-4 | TRBD1 | TRBJ1-6 | -
TGCAGCGTTGAGTTTGGGGAGACCCAGTACTTC | CSVEFGETQYF | TRBV29-1 | - | TRBJ2-5 | -
TGTGCCAGCAGTTACTCGACTAGCGGGAGGATGTACGAGCAGTTCTTC | CASSYSTSGRMYEQFF | TRBV6-5 | TRBD2 | TRBJ2-1 | once
TGCAGCGTTGAGGTCGGGGCGGTTGGGACCGGGGAGCTGTTTTTT | CSVEVGAVGTGELFF | TRBV29-1 | - | TRBJ2-2 | -
TGTGCCAGCAGTCGACAGGGCACGGAGCAGTACTTC | CASSRQGTEQYF | TRBV27 | TRBD1 | TRBJ2-7 | -
TGTGCTAGTGGTTTGGTACGGGCAACAGCAACTGGGTCGGATCATGAAAAACTGTTTTTT | CASGLVRATATGSDHEKLFF | TRBV12-5 | - | TRBJ1-4 | -
TGTGCCAGCAGTGATCTCTACGAGCAGTACTTC | CASSDLYEQYF | TRBV25-1 | - | TRBJ2-7 | -
TGTGCCAGCAGCCGTTCCGGGACATTTGAGGAGACCCAGTACTTC | CASSRSGTFEETQYF | TRBV7-9 | - | TRBJ2-5 | once
TGTGCCAGTAGTATAAGTACCGCGCCAGGTCGTTCACCCCTCCACTTT | CASSISTAPGRSPLHF | TRBV19 | - | TRBJ1-6 | -
TGTGCCAGCAGCTTACGGCTAGCGGGGGGCCACGAGCAGTACTTC | CASSLRLAGGHEQYF | TRBV11-1 | TRBD2 | TRBJ2-7 | -
TGTGCCAGCAGCCAAGGGCTTAGCGGGGAGGCAGATACGCAGTATTTT | CASSQGLSGEADTQYF | TRBV4-2 | TRBD2 | TRBJ2-3 | -
TGTGCCAGCAGTTCCAGGGGATGGGGATACGAGCAGTACTTC | CASSSRGWGYEQYF | TRBV27 | - | TRBJ2-7 | -
TGTGCCAGCAGTTTAGCGGGAGGGATCGAGACCCAGTACTTC | CASSLAGGIETQYF | TRBV27 | TRBD2 | TRBJ2-5 | once
TGTGCCAGCAGCGTAGCCCGGACAGGGGACCCGAACACCGGGGAGCTGTTTTTT | CASSVARTGDPNTGELFF | TRBV9 | TRBD1 | TRBJ2-2 | -
TGTGCCAGCAGTCCCCGACTAGCGAGAGATGAGCAGTTCTTC | CASSPRLARDEQFF | TRBV6-1 | TRBD2 | TRBJ2-1 | -
TGTGCCAGCAGCTTAAGGGGGAGCCTTACGCAGTATTTT | CASSLRGSLTQYF | TRBV11-2 | - | TRBJ2-3 | -
TGTGCCTCGGACGGACACTTTACGGGGTATGGCTACACCTTC | CASDGHFTGYGYTF | TRBV10-3 | - | TRBJ1-2 | -
TGTGCCAGCAGCCCCATTAGCTTAGCGGGGGCCCGCACAGATACGCAGTATTTT | CASSPISLAGARTDTQYF | TRBV14 | TRBD2 | TRBJ2-3 | -
TGTGCCAGCAGGCTCTCCCGGGACTATGGCTACACCTTC | CASRLSRDYGYTF | TRBV27 | - | TRBJ1-2 | -
TGCAGTGCTCTACTTGGAGAGACCCAGTACTTC | CSALLGETQYF | TRBV20-1 | - | TRBJ2-5 | -
TGTGCCAGCAAACCACAGGGGGGCAATCAGCCCCAGCATTTT | CASKPQGGNQPQHF | TRBV28 | TRBD1 | TRBJ1-5 | -